Listed here are 27 T cell receptor beta chains from one sample, sequenced in a study of T cells in tumors after PD-1 blockade. Clones were sequenced by immunoSEQ multiplex PCR, and TCRdb holds only the in-frame ones, with some missing. The table includes 10,000 to 15,000 clones, about 69% detected once. The source was tumor tissue, collected before anti-PD-1 treatment. The source of these receptors is a human donor with cutaneous squamous cell carcinoma.

The chain is built from TRBV7-2 and TRBJ2-7; 9 bases match TRBD1. CDR1 is SGHTA and CDR2 is FQGNSA in the germline V gene. The J segment lost 2 bases and the V segment lost 4 bases, leaving 3 bases of the junction unmatched. CDR3 length: 14 amino acids. CDR3 in amino acids: CASSSGDRAYEQYF. Written as DNA, the CDR3 is TGTGCCAGCAGCTCCGGGGACAGGGCCTACGAGCAGTACTTC. The full variable domain, with the rest looked up from reference TRBV7-2 and TRBJ2-7, is GAGVSQSPSNKVTEKGKDVELRCDPISGHTALYWYRQSLGQGLEFLIYFQGNSAPDKSGLPSDRFSAERTGGSVSTLTIQRTQQEDSAVYLCASSSGDRAYEQYFGPGTRLTVT.

Note on this clone: Other DNA sequences of this sample code for an identical CDR3. This chain links TRBV28 with TRBJ1-5; perhaps TRBD1 as D (5 bases). Germline V gene lookup returns CDR1 MDHEN and CDR2 SYDVKM. V was clipped by 1 base and J by 2 bases, with 9 bases between them. The CDR3 loop spans 15 amino acids. CDR3: CASSLSGGGNQPQHF. The CDR3, as DNA: TGTGCCAGCAGTTTATCGGGGGGTGGCAATCAGCCCCAGCATTTT.

The chain has TRBV7-2 and TRBJ2-6; no definite D call. CDR1 SGHTA and CDR2 FQGNSA come from the germline V gene. The CDR3 sequence is 17 residues long. V lost 0 bases and J 0 bases, leaving 9 bases between the germline ends. CDR3 loop: CASSLAQSASGANVLTF. DNA for the CDR3: TGTGCCAGCAGCTTAGCGCAATCTGCCTCTGGGGCCAACGTCCTGACTTTC. Variable domain in full (rest from reference TRBV7-2 and TRBJ2-6): GAGVSQSPSNKVTEKGKDVELRCDPISGHTALYWYRQSLGQGLEFLIYFQGNSAPDKSGLPSDRFSAERTGGSVSTLTIQRTQQEDSAVYLCASSLAQSASGANVLTFGAGSRLTVL.

The rearrangement uses TRBV6-6 and TRBJ1-1, with D uncertain. This CDR3 comprises 11 residues. Germline CDR1 and CDR2: MNHNY and SVGAGI (reference sequence). V lost 8 bases and J 5 bases, leaving 9 bases between the germline ends. In DNA form, the CDR3 reads TGTGCCAGCGCCGGGCGGACTGAAGCTTTCTTT. This codes for CASAGRTEAFF.

The J gene is TRBJ2-1, the V gene TRBV7-9; 9 bases map to TRBD1. The germline V gene encodes CDR1 SEHNR and CDR2 FQNEAQ (reference sequence). V was pared by 3 bases and J by 6 bases, with 6 bases of the junction left unmatched. The CDR3 sequence is 15 residues long. For the CDR3, the DNA is TGTGCCAGCAGCTTCCGGGACAGGGTATCCAATGAGCAGTTCTTC. The encoded protein is CASSFRDRVSNEQFF.

The chain uses TRBV18 and TRBJ1-5; unclear D gene. This CDR3 has 15 amino acids. The V and J ends lost 2 bases and 2 bases respectively, with 10 bases between them. CDR1 and CDR2 from the germline V gene are KGHSH and LQKENI. For the CDR3, the DNA is TGTGCCAGCTCACCATCCCATGTGGGCAATCAGCCCCAGCATTTT. Protein product: CASSPSHVGNQPQHF.

The chain couples TRBV5-6 to TRBJ2-1; D assignment may be TRBD1 or TRBD2 (5 bases each). The CDR3 length is 14 residues. Germline values: CDR1 SGHDT, CDR2 YYEEEE. V was pared by 9 bases and J by 3 bases, with 16 bases between. CDR3 sequence (DNA): TGTGCCACGGCCGGGACCCTGAACTACAATGAGCAGTTCTTC. Its translation: CATAGTLNYNEQFF. Using reference TRBV5-6 and TRBJ2-1 for the parts outside the CDR3, the full variable domain is DAGVTQSPTHLIKTRGQQVTLRCSPKSGHDTVSWYQQALGQGPQFIFQYYEEEERQRGNFPDRFSGHQFPNYSSELNVNALLLGDSALYLCATAGTLNYNEQFFGPGTRLTVL.

The chain has TRBV6-1 and TRBJ1-3; weak D call: TRBD1 (6 bases). V lost 3 bases to trimming and J lost 5 bases, with 14 bases between them. Germline V lookup: CDR1 MNHNS, CDR2 SASEGT. The CDR3 is 15 residues long. DNA for the CDR3: TGTGCCAGCAGTGAGGGGGGACACGGACGAAACACCATATATTTT. Amino acid sequence: CASSEGGHGRNTIYF.

The V call is TRBV9, the J call TRBJ1-4, with a tentative D call TRBD1 (5 bases). There are 16 residues in the CDR3. Germline assignment: CDR1 SGDLS and CDR2 YYNGEE. V gave up 0 bases and J gave up 7 bases, with 16 bases separating them. CDR3: CASSVEGLGLGEKLFF. CDR3 DNA sequence: TGTGCCAGCAGCGTAGAGGGACTGGGTTTGGGTGAAAAACTGTTTTTT. The whole variable domain, filled in from reference TRBV9 and TRBJ1-4, reads DSGVTQTPKHLITATGQRVTLRCSPRSGDLSVYWYQQSLDQGLQFLIQYYNGEERAKGNILERFSAQQFPDLHSELNLSSLELGDSALYFCASSVEGLGLGEKLFFGSGTQLSVL.

By share, this clone ranks as medium-sized. This chain uses TRBV6-4 with TRBJ1-6, with D uncertain. The germline V gene encodes CDR1 MRHNA and CDR2 SNTAGT. The CDR3 is made up of 15 amino acids. Trimming stripped 5 bases from V and 7 bases from J, with 15 bases between. The CDR3 here is CASSLEGRRNSPLHF. In DNA form, the CDR3 reads TGTGCCAGCAGTCTTGAGGGTAGAAGGAATTCACCCCTCCACTTT.

The gene calls are TRBV7-2 and TRBJ2-5, with 7 bases that match TRBD2. J lost 5 bases, V lost 0 bases, and 3 bases had no gene match. CDR3 size: 14 residues. Germline values: CDR1 SGHTA, CDR2 FQGNSA. This CDR3 reads CASSLAGAGETQYF. CDR3 in DNA: TGTGCCAGCAGCTTAGCGGGAGCGGGGGAGACCCAGTACTTC.

The V call is TRBV18, the J call TRBJ1-1; D gene unclear. The V and J ends lost 10 bases and 4 bases respectively, with 19 bases between them. The CDR3 sequence is 14 residues long. Germline CDR1 is KGHSH and CDR2 is LQKENI. CDR3 residues: CATLTDRSSTEAFF. Written as DNA, the CDR3 is TGTGCCACCCTGACGGATCGCTCGAGCACTGAAGCTTTCTTT.

This clone is medium-sized by share. The CDR3 region is CAWSVDSRADPEAFF. CDR3 DNA sequence: TGTGCCTGGAGTGTAGACTCCAGGGCGGACCCTGAAGCTTTCTTT. This chain uses TRBV30 with TRBJ1-1; TRBD1 is a possible D gene (5 bases). V shed 0 bases and J shed 6 bases, with 17 bases lying between them. CDR3 length: 15 amino acids. CDR1 and CDR2 (germline): GTSNPN, SVGIG (reference sequence).

The CDR3 loop reads CAISEGGVADTQYF. CDR3 DNA sequence: TGTGCCATCAGTGAGGGTGGGGTCGCAGATACGCAGTATTTT. J is TRBJ2-3 and V is TRBV10-3; no reliable D call. V lost 2 bases to trimming and J lost 4 bases, with 10 bases between them. This CDR3 is built from 14 residues. Germline V gives CDR1 ENHRY, CDR2 SYGVKD.

The CDR3 DNA follows: TGTGCCAGCAGCCAAGATTTTGGATTGGCCGAGCAGTACTTC. Its translation: CASSQDFGLAEQYF. This chain connects TRBV14 to TRBJ2-7, with D unclear. With 0 bases removed from V and 6 bases from J, the gap between germline ends came to 12 bases. Germline assignment: CDR1 SGHDN and CDR2 FVKESK. The CDR3 consists of 14 residues.

The rearrangement joins TRBV18 to TRBJ2-5, with a tentative D call TRBD1 (5 bases). The ends were cut back, 1 base at V and 5 bases at J, with 8 bases in the middle. CDR1 is KGHSH, CDR2 LQKENI, per germline. The CDR3 is made up of 13 amino acids. Here the CDR3 DNA reads TGTGCCAGCTCACCACAACAGGCGGAGACCCAGTACTTC. Translated: CASSPQQAETQYF.

DNA for the CDR3: TGTGCCAGCAGTTACGGGACTAGCAATTACGAGCAGTACTTC. This gives the protein CASSYGTSNYEQYF. The gene calls are TRBV6-5 and TRBJ2-7; 9 bases map to TRBD2. CDR1 is MNHEY, CDR2 SVGAGI, per germline. The junction had 3 bases not matched to a gene; V was cut back by 2 bases and J by 4 bases. There are 14 residues in the CDR3.

This clone was seen more than once but under ten times. This CDR3 reads CASSPGGPPEQETQYF. The CDR3 coding sequence is TGTGCCAGTAGTCCAGGGGGGCCCCCCGAGCAAGAGACCCAGTACTTC. The V call is TRBV19, the J call TRBJ2-5; D perhaps matches TRBD1 (7 bases). CDR3 length: 16 amino acids. The V gene's germline CDR1 is LNHDA and CDR2 SQIVND (reference sequence). V lost 5 bases and J 2 bases, leaving 18 bases between the germline ends.

This chain links TRBV28 with TRBJ1-1; weak D call: TRBD1 (6 bases). The CDR3 loop spans 15 amino acids. Germline CDR1 and CDR2: MDHEN and SYDVKM. Between the trimmed V and J ends, which lost 5 bases and 5 bases, there was a span of 18 bases. The CDR3 loop is CASSLAGGAETEAFF. The DNA of the CDR3 is TGTGCCAGCAGTCTTGCGGGGGGGGCTGAAACTGAAGCTTTCTTT.

The chain employs TRBV12-3 or TRBV12-4 and TRBJ1-2; possibly TRBD1 for D (5 bases). CDR3 size: 12 residues. Trimming cost V 5 bases and J 5 bases, with 9 bases left between them. The CDR3 DNA sequence: TGTGCCAGCAGTATGGACAATTATGGCTACACCTTC. It codes for CASSMDNYGYTF.

J is TRBJ2-2 and V is TRBV6-2 or TRBV6-3; D is perhaps TRBD2 (5 bases). Trimming removed 1 base at V and 5 bases at J, with 8 bases between. The CDR3 has 14 residues. Per the germline V gene, CDR1 is MNHEY and CDR2 is SVGEGT. The CDR3 region has the DNA TGTGCCAGCAGTTACTTTCGGGGAACCGGGGAGCTGTTTTTT. Amino acids: CASSYFRGTGELFF.

The V gene is TRBV30, the J gene TRBJ1-6, with D perhaps matching TRBD1 (6 bases). The CDR3 is 15 amino acids. Per the germline V gene, CDR1 is GTSNPN and CDR2 is SVGIG (reference sequence). V dropped 0 bases and J dropped 10 bases, with 16 bases sitting between them. The CDR3, as DNA: TGTGCCTGGAGTGTACCGGAGGGGGATTCGTCACCCCTCCACTTT. As protein: CAWSVPEGDSSPLHF.

This clone was detected only once. The chain has TRBV13 and TRBJ2-7; D could derive from TRBD1 or TRBD2 (5 bases each). The CDR3 totals 12 residues. Per germline, CDR1 PRHDT and CDR2 FYEKMQ (reference sequence). Deletions cut 4 bases from V and 3 bases from J, with 7 bases between. The CDR3 nucleotides are TGTGCCAGCAGCTCTGGGGGCTACGAGCAGTACTTC. Translating gives CASSSGGYEQYF.

The gene calls are TRBV28 and TRBJ2-1; D is possibly TRBD2 (5 bases). The V end was cut by 4 bases, the J end by 15 bases, with 13 bases between. From germline, CDR1 is MDHEN and CDR2 SYDVKM. The CDR3 covers 11 residues. CDR3 coding DNA: TGTGCCAGCAGTTCTAGCCTCGCGCGGTTCTTC. This codes for CASSSSLARFF.

Note on this clone: At one boundary the junction diverges from the germline segment, which might be a read error. The sample carries other DNA sequences with the same CDR3. The V and J genes are TRBV6-6 and TRBJ2-7, with 7 bases aligning to TRBD2. Germline assignment: CDR1 MNHNY and CDR2 SVGAGI (reference sequence). The CDR3 spans 15 residues. CDR3 DNA: TGTGCCAGCAGTGACCCCACCGGGGGGTCCTACGAGCAATACTTC. As protein: CASSDPTGGSYEQYF.

This rearrangement joins TRBV20-1 to TRBJ2-5; D is unclear. The CDR3 extends over 11 amino acids. Germline V gene lookup returns CDR1 DFQATT and CDR2 SNEGSKA (reference sequence). Trimming took off 6 bases at V and 1 base at J, with 6 bases between the two ends. This CDR3 reads CSAWAQETQYF. CDR3 DNA sequence: TGCAGTGCCTGGGCCCAAGAGACCCAGTACTTC.

The V gene is TRBV9, the J gene TRBJ2-6; D unclear. The CDR3 loop spans 15 amino acids. Germline V gene data show CDR1 as SGDLS and CDR2 as YYNGEE. V was clipped by 0 bases and J by 2 bases, with 6 bases between them. The CDR3 is CASSVERTGANVLTF. The CDR3 DNA sequence: TGTGCCAGCAGCGTAGAACGAACTGGGGCCAACGTCCTGACTTTC.